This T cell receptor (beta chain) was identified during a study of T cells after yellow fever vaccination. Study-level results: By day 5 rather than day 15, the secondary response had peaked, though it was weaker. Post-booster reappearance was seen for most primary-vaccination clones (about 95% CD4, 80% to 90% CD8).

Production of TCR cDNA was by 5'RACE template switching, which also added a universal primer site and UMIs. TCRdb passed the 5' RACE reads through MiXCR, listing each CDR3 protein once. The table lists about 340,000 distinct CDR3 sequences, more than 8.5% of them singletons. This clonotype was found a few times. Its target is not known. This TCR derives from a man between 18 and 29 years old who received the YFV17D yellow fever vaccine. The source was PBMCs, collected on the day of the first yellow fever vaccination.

The CDR3 DNA follows: TGCAGTGCTAGTGCTCCCCAGCGGGGATCGAATACGCAGTATTTT. Translating it yields CSASAPQRGSNTQYF. The chain uses TRBV20-1 and TRBJ2-3; TRBD2 matches 7 bases. Germline loops: CDR1 DFQATT, CDR2 SNEGSKA (reference sequence). CDR3 length equals 15 residues. Losses at the gene ends were 3 bases for V and 7 bases for J; bases not matched to a gene: 13.